This T cell receptor beta chain was sequenced in a study of cytotoxic CD8 clonotypes in ibrutinib-treated CLL. Concerning this clone: Its antigen remains unknown.

Some clones are missing from TCRdb's copy, which holds only in-frame ones; the method was immunoSEQ multiplex PCR. The repertoire consists of more than 110,000 clones, with about 84% occurring once and the leading ten covering 7.5% to 8%. Broader study findings: Baseline clonality was higher than in age-matched healthy donors and moved in step with circulating CD8+ T-cell counts. Clonality, elevated at ibrutinib response, dropped back toward baseline at progression.

The CDR3 is made up of 14 amino acids. V gave up 8 bases and J gave up 7 bases, with 17 bases separating them. Germline CDR1 LNHDA, CDR2 SQIVND (reference sequence). The specimen was PBMCs, collected after 36 months of ibrutinib treatment. This clonotype was obtained from a human donor with chronic lymphocytic leukemia. The gene calls are TRBV19 and TRBJ1-4, with D hard to call. The CDR3 loop is CASGQLFSGEKLFF. In nucleotides, the CDR3 is TGTGCCAGTGGTCAATTGTTTAGTGGTGAAAAACTGTTTTTT.